This is a list of T cell receptor beta chains from one sample in a study of CD8+ T cells in alopecia areata. The protocol was immunoSEQ multiplex PCR, while the TCRdb copy is restricted to in-frame clones and leaves out a portion. Of approximately 180,000 clones listed, about 53% were seen once; the top ten hold 11%. The input for sequencing was CD8+ T cells sorted from blood, taken at week 24, from a patient treated with tofacitinib. All receptors come from a human donor with alopecia areata. The CDR3 runs from the conserved cysteine through the conserved F or W. The D gene is left open where the match is weak. Where a row states a size, it is once, few, many or the class of an expanded clone; other rows omit it.

. | TRBJ1-3 | TRBV29-1 | . | CSVEDPEGAGNTIYF
. | TRBJ2-7 | TRBV29-1 | TRBD2 | CSVEWLAGGSSYEQYF
few | TRBJ2-1 | TRBV30 | TRBD2 | CAWRLAGDPPEQFF
few | TRBJ2-3 | TRBV7-2 | . | CAIGGDTQYF
. | TRBJ2-7 | TRBV6-5 | TRBD1 | CASRPGTGIYEQYF
. | TRBJ2-7 | TRBV29-1 | TRBD2 | CSGRGGDAYEQYF
. | TRBJ1-2 | TRBV29-1 | TRBD1 | CSVEARGLVGYTF
. | TRBJ1-1 | TRBV4-3 | . | CASSMGNTEAFF
. | TRBJ2-2 | TRBV4-3 | TRBD2 | CASSQDQMELAGYTGELFF
. | TRBJ2-3 | TRBV6-5 | TRBD1 | CASGDRGSDTQYF
. | TRBJ2-5 | TRBV7-6 | TRBD1 | CASSQDRAKTQYF
. | TRBJ1-1 | TRBV30 | . | CAWSDGGYTEAFF
few | TRBJ2-7 | TRBV29-1 | . | CSVLWGYEQYF
. | TRBJ1-1 | TRBV30 | . | CAWATGSWTEAFF
. | TRBJ2-3 | TRBV5-1 | TRBD1 | CASSDGQGRTDTQYF
once | TRBJ2-3 | TRBV9 | . | CASSVAGGADTQYF
. | TRBJ1-2 | TRBV10-3 | TRBD1 | CAIMPDRGDGYTF
. | TRBJ2-3 | TRBV2 | . | CASSETDTQYF
few | TRBJ1-1 | TRBV29-1 | . | CSVLENTEAFF
. | TRBJ1-4 | TRBV4-3 | . | CASSQDPGAHEKLFF
. | TRBJ1-1 | TRBV30 | TRBD1 | CASRQGNTEAFF
. | TRBJ1-2 | TRBV5-1 | TRBD1 | CASSLPGGARGYTF
. | TRBJ1-2 | TRBV15 | . | CATSRDRGRSGYTF
. | TRBJ2-7 | TRBV6-5 | . | CASSYSTGSRQYEQYF
. | TRBJ2-3 | TRBV11-2 | . | CASSPGADTQYF
once | TRBJ1-2 | TRBV30 | . | CAWSGVREVAGYTF
. | TRBJ1-2 | TRBV9 | . | CASSVVDSNYGYTF
. | TRBJ2-7 | TRBV4-1 | . | CASSQDLAPDDEQYF
few | TRBJ2-7 | TRBV5-1 | . | CASSLKGNEQYF
. | TRBJ1-6 | TRBV9 | . | CASSPSGRGYSPLHF
few | TRBJ2-1 | TRBV7-9 | . | CASGWGNEQFF
. | TRBJ1-6 | TRBV5-6 | . | CASSKEGEGNSPLHF
few | TRBJ2-3 | TRBV14 | TRBD2 | CASSQFGLAGGGDTQYF
few | TRBJ2-1 | TRBV10-3 | . | CAISLDRSDNEQFF
few | TRBJ1-5 | TRBV5-6 | . | CASSAGTQPQHF
few | TRBJ1-6 | TRBV4-1 | . | CASSQYWGGGSPLHF
. | TRBJ1-2 | TRBV5-4 | . | CASSLWNAPNYGYTF
. | TRBJ2-3 | TRBV5-1 | TRBD1 | CASSSRTGEGTDTQYF
. | TRBJ1-2 | TRBV7-8 | TRBD1 | CASSSPGQGAAGYTF
. | TRBJ2-1 | TRBV13 | TRBD2 | CASSIGTSGGVGNEQFF
. | TRBJ2-4 | TRBV28 | TRBD2 | CASSPPWAGGSQNIQYF
once | TRBJ2-7 | TRBV19 | . | CASSIPLGEQYF
. | TRBJ2-1 | TRBV30 | . | CASAPSGNEQFF
. | TRBJ2-1 | TRBV15 | . | CATSSGGANNEQFF
few | TRBJ1-2 | TRBV29-1 | . | CSVPGGNYGYTF
. | TRBJ1-5 | TRBV27 | . | CASSNSSNQPQHF
. | TRBJ2-5 | TRBV5-1 | TRBD1 | CASSLRTGQRETQYF
few | TRBJ2-3 | TRBV23-1 | . | CASTFFVDTQYF
. | TRBJ1-1 | TRBV6-5 | . | CASGQQNTEAFF
few | TRBJ2-3 | TRBV6-5 | TRBD2 | CASSPGTSNTDTQYF
few | TRBJ1-2 | TRBV19 | TRBD1 | CASSTPDRAKIYGYTF
. | TRBJ1-1 | TRBV25-1 | . | CASSGGQANTEAFF
once | TRBJ1-1 | TRBV4-3 | . | CASSQDRWGSGGNTEAFF